The 25 T cell receptor beta chains below were found in one sample sequenced in a study of cytomegalovirus exposure and HLA in healthy donors. The primer mix had 60 Vbeta and 13 Jbeta primers. Sequencing used immunoSEQ multiplex PCR; TCRdb keeps in-frame clones, though not all of them. The table has 150,000 to 200,000 clones, nearly 80% seen once. The sample comprised PBMCs. The receptors originated from a middle-aged woman in good health and CMV-seronegative.

The chain combines TRBV7-6 with TRBJ2-3; possibly TRBD2 for D (6 bases). Germline values: CDR1 SGHVS, CDR2 FNYEAQ. The CDR3 runs 19 residues. V was pared by 1 base and J by 1 base, with 21 bases between. The CDR3 loop is CASSLDWRAGGSGTDTQYF. The CDR3 region has the DNA TGTGCCAGCAGCTTAGATTGGAGGGCTGGTGGGAGTGGCACAGATACGCAGTATTTT.

This chain links TRBV5-4 with TRBJ1-6; D call uncertain. Looked up from germline, CDR1 is SGHNT and CDR2 is YYREEE (reference sequence). The CDR3 length is 13 residues. Trimming removed 0 bases at V and 7 bases at J, with 5 bases between. The CDR3 bases are TGTGCCAGCAGCTTGGATAGCAATTCACCCCTCCACTTT. Its translation is CASSLDSNSPLHF.

The chain employs TRBV5-4 and TRBJ2-5; 13 bases align to TRBD2. The CDR3 is 17 residues long. The V and J ends lost 4 bases and 0 bases, in that order; junction bases with no gene match: 6. CDR1 is SGHNT, CDR2 YYREEE, per germline (reference sequence). This chain's CDR3 is CASSKPTSGGNQETQYF. Here the CDR3 DNA reads TGTGCCAGCAGCAAACCGACTAGCGGGGGGAACCAAGAGACCCAGTACTTC.

The chain couples TRBV30 to TRBJ2-1; perhaps TRBD2 as D (6 bases). Germline assignment: CDR1 GTSNPN and CDR2 SVGIG (reference sequence). V was cut by 4 bases and J by 7 bases, with 17 bases left in between. CDR3 length: 14 amino acids. CDR3 protein: CAWNGRGTGNEQFF. In DNA form, the CDR3 reads TGTGCCTGGAATGGGCGGGGCACCGGGAATGAGCAGTTCTTC.

The V and J genes are TRBV9 and TRBJ2-5, with D perhaps TRBD2 (6 bases). The CDR3 is 16 amino acids. The V gene's germline CDR1 is SGDLS and CDR2 YYNGEE. Trimming cost V 4 bases and J 2 bases, with 18 bases left between them. The CDR3 region has the DNA TGTGCCAGCAGCCCTACAGCCGGGACTGTACAAGAGACCCAGTACTTC. Its translation: CASSPTAGTVQETQYF.

This chain joins TRBV7-2 and TRBJ2-2; possibly TRBD2 for D (7 bases). V lost 8 bases to trimming and J lost 4 bases, with 14 bases between them. The CDR3 spans 14 residues. Germline CDR1 and CDR2: SGHTA and FQGNSA. CDR3 loop: CASGAGAGTGELFF. CDR3 sequence (DNA): TGTGCCAGCGGGGCGGGGGCTGGCACCGGGGAGCTGTTTTTT. Variable domain in full (rest from reference TRBV7-2 and TRBJ2-2): GAGVSQSPSNKVTEKGKDVELRCDPISGHTALYWYRQSLGQGLEFLIYFQGNSAPDKSGLPSDRFSAERTGGSVSTLTIQRTQQEDSAVYLCASGAGAGTGELFFGEGSRLTVL.

This clone showed up just a few times. V is TRBV2 and J is TRBJ1-3; D perhaps matches TRBD1 (6 bases). V was pared by 5 bases and J by 9 bases, with 11 bases between. The length of the CDR3 is 12 residues. Per the germline V gene, CDR1 is SNHLY and CDR2 is FYNNEI. The DNA of the CDR3 is TGTGCCAGCAGTTACACAGGGAGCACCATATATTTT. The encoded protein is CASSYTGSTIYF.

This chain links TRBV2 with TRBJ2-1; a possible D gene is TRBD2 (5 bases). Trimming took off 3 bases at V and 13 bases at J, with 13 bases between the two ends. In germline, CDR1 is SNHLY, CDR2 FYNNEI. The CDR3 loop spans 12 amino acids. CDR3 coding DNA: TGTGCCAGCAGTGATCGTGACTACCGCCAGTTCTTC. Amino acid sequence: CASSDRDYRQFF.

The J gene is TRBJ2-2, the V gene TRBV9; the D is unclear. CDR3 length: 15 amino acids. Germline CDR1 is SGDLS and CDR2 is YYNGEE. Trimming shortened V by 0 bases and J by 5 bases, and 11 bases separated the two germline ends. CDR3 coding DNA: TGTGCCAGCAGCGTAGGTGCGAGTACGACCGGGGAGCTGTTTTTT. It is translated as CASSVGASTTGELFF. The full variable domain, rest sourced from reference TRBV9 and TRBJ2-2, is DSGVTQTPKHLITATGQRVTLRCSPRSGDLSVYWYQQSLDQGLQFLIQYYNGEERAKGNILERFSAQQFPDLHSELNLSSLELGDSALYFCASSVGASTTGELFFGEGSRLTVL.

This clone has just a few counts. The rearrangement joins TRBV12-5 to TRBJ2-1, with 7 nucleotides matching TRBD2. Germline V CDR1 and CDR2: LGHNT, FRNRAP. The V segment lost 8 bases and the J segment 9 bases; nucleotides outside the gene matches: 7. The CDR3 has 12 amino acids. The CDR3 DNA is TGTGCTAGTCGACTAGCCGGGGGTGAGCAGTTCTTC. Protein: CASRLAGGEQFF.

The rearrangement uses TRBV7-3 and TRBJ2-7, with 7 positions matching TRBD2. The V and J ends lost 5 bases and 5 bases, in that order; junction bases with no gene match: 12. The CDR3 loop spans 15 amino acids. Germline CDR1 reads SGHTA; CDR2 reads FQGTGA. In nucleotides, the CDR3 is TGTGCCAGCAGCCCCGGGCCGGGGAGGGCCGACGAGCAGTACTTC. Translating it yields CASSPGPGRADEQYF.

The chain uses TRBV6-5 and TRBJ1-2, with 7 bases identical to TRBD1. CDR1 and CDR2 from the germline V gene are MNHEY and SVGAGI. Germline trimming cut 9 bases from V and 4 bases from J; bases unmatched to any gene: 5. The CDR3 sequence is 12 residues long. CDR3 region: CASLTGRYGYTF. CDR3 in DNA: TGTGCCAGTCTGACAGGGCGCTATGGCTACACCTTC.

This clone was seen a handful of times. This sequence joins TRBV11-3 and TRBJ1-6, with unresolved D. The CDR3 is 12 amino acids. The germline V gene has CDR1 SGHNT and CDR2 YENEEA. With 6 bases removed from V and 10 bases from J, the gap between germline ends came to 10 bases. DNA for the CDR3: TGTGCCAGCAGTCTTATGTCCTCACCCCTCCACTTT. Translating gives CASSLMSSPLHF.

This clone was seen a single time. The chain uses TRBV7-2 and TRBJ2-7; 9 bases line up with TRBD2. V lost 2 bases to trimming and J lost 5 bases; unmatched junction nucleotides: 7. Germline CDR1 is SGHTA and CDR2 is FQGNSA. This CDR3 is built from 15 residues. CDR3 in amino acids: CASSLMRGGPHEQYF. CDR3 DNA sequence: TGTGCCAGCAGCTTAATGCGGGGGGGTCCCCACGAGCAGTACTTC.

CDR3 bases: TGTGCCAGCAGTTCAACGCACTTCCGACTAGCGAACTACAATGAGCAGTTCTTC. This encodes CASSSTHFRLANYNEQFF. The rearrangement joins TRBV28 to TRBJ2-1, with TRBD2 matching over 8 bases. Germline CDR1 reads MDHEN; CDR2 reads SYDVKM. Trimming took 4 bases from V and 3 from J; bases not matched to a gene: 14. The CDR3 extends over 18 amino acids.

The genes are TRBV7-7 and TRBJ1-4, with D uncertain. The CDR3 has 12 amino acids. Trimming removed 10 bases from V and 10 bases from J, with 16 bases in between. In germline, CDR1 is SSHAT, CDR2 FNYEAQ (reference sequence). The CDR3 loop reads CATGERVGKLFF. In DNA, the CDR3 is TGTGCCACCGGGGAGCGGGTGGGAAAACTGTTTTTT.

J is TRBJ1-4 and V is TRBV5-4; 8 bases align to TRBD1. Germline CDR1 is SGHNT and CDR2 is YYREEE (reference sequence). V lost 2 bases, J lost 0 bases, and 3 bases stayed unmatched. This CDR3 contains 16 residues. The CDR3 reads CASSFEQGATNEKLFF. The CDR3 bases are TGTGCCAGCAGCTTTGAACAGGGGGCAACTAATGAAAAACTGTTTTTT.

The chain has TRBV7-2 and TRBJ2-5; TRBD2 matches at 8 bases. In germline, CDR1 is SGHTA, CDR2 FQGNSA. V lost 4 bases, J lost 5 bases, and 9 bases stayed unmatched. CDR3 length: 15 residues. DNA for the CDR3: TGTGCCAGCAGCTACTATGGACTAGCTTCGGAGACCCAGTACTTC. It is translated as CASSYYGLASETQYF.

This clone is a singleton in its sample. The chain links TRBV7-2 to TRBJ1-5; 7 bases fit TRBD1. This CDR3 spans 18 amino acids. Germline V gives CDR1 SGHTA, CDR2 FQGNSA. V shed 5 bases and J 2 bases; nucleotides not matched to a gene: 15. The CDR3 protein is CASSQNRDRRGGNQPQHF. CDR3 nucleotides: TGTGCCAGCAGCCAGAACCGGGACAGACGGGGTGGCAATCAGCCCCAGCATTTT. The full variable domain, its missing parts supplied by reference TRBV7-2 and TRBJ1-5, is GAGVSQSPSNKVTEKGKDVELRCDPISGHTALYWYRQSLGQGLEFLIYFQGNSAPDKSGLPSDRFSAERTGGSVSTLTIQRTQQEDSAVYLCASSQNRDRRGGNQPQHFGDGTRLSIL.

This clone was detected only a few times. The CDR3 sequence: CASSAPIGVRGGNQPQHF. CDR3 sequence (DNA): TGTGCCAGCAGTGCCCCGATCGGGGTCCGTGGCGGCAATCAGCCCCAGCATTTT. This chain connects TRBV6-4 to TRBJ1-5, with no clear D. Per germline, CDR1 MRHNA and CDR2 SNTAGT. This CDR3 is 18 amino acids long. The V and J ends lost 4 bases and 2 bases respectively, with 21 bases between them.

V and J are TRBV28 and TRBJ1-2, with 8 bases fitting TRBD1. The CDR3 contains 15 residues. Per the germline V gene, CDR1 is MDHEN and CDR2 is SYDVKM. V was pared by 2 bases and J by 8 bases, with 10 bases of the junction left unmatched. CDR3 protein: CASSLVVGQGPGYTF. The CDR3 bases are TGTGCCAGCAGTTTAGTAGTTGGACAGGGACCCGGCTACACCTTC.

The chain carries TRBV27 and TRBJ2-1, with 8 bases matching TRBD1. CDR1 is MNHEY and CDR2 is SMNVEV in the germline V gene (reference sequence). With 3 bases clipped from V and 6 bases from J, the junction kept 4 bases outside the gene matches. The CDR3 runs to 14 residues. The CDR3 region has the DNA TGTGCCAGCAGTTTGGGCAGGGGGCGCAATGAGCAGTTCTTC. Its translation is CASSLGRGRNEQFF.

This clone was observed a few times. The chain employs TRBV15 and TRBJ1-1; weak D call: TRBD1 (5 bases). V was pared by 1 base and J by 10 bases, with 13 bases between. The germline V gene has CDR1 LNHNV and CDR2 YYDKDF (reference sequence). The length of the CDR3 is 13 residues. The CDR3 DNA sequence: TGTGCCACCAGCAGAGTGGGAGGGGCGGGAGCTTTCTTT. This sequence encodes CATSRVGGAGAFF.

This clone was detected a few times. The chain joins TRBV4-1 to TRBJ1-2, with TRBD1 as a possible D gene (6 bases). CDR1 and CDR2 from the germline V gene are MGHRA and YSYEKL. This CDR3 spans 13 amino acids. V lost 0 bases, J lost 7 bases, and 9 bases lay in between. The CDR3 nucleotides read TGCGCCAGCAGCCAAGATATGGGGGCTGGCTACACCTTC. Amino acids: CASSQDMGAGYTF.

The chain links TRBV10-3 to TRBJ2-7; 11 bases are a match to TRBD2. Germline V gives CDR1 ENHRY, CDR2 SYGVKD. V was pared by 6 bases and J by 9 bases, with 7 bases of the junction left unmatched. This CDR3 is 13 amino acids long. The CDR3 region is CAIRVTSGDRQYF. In DNA, the CDR3 is TGTGCCATCAGAGTGACTAGCGGGGACCGGCAGTACTTC.